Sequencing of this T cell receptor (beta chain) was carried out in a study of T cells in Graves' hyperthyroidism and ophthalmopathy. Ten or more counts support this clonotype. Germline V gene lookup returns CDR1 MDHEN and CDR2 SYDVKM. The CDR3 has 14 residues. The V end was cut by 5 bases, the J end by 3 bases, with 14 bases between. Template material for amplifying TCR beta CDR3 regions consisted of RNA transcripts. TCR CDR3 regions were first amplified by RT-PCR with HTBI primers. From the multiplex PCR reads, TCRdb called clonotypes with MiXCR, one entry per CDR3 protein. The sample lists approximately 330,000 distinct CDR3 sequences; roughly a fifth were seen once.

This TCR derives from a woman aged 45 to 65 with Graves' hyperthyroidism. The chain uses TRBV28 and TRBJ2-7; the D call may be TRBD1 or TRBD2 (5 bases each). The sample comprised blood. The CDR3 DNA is TGTGCCAGCAGTGCGACAGAGGGCGGCTACGAGCAGTACTTC. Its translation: CASSATEGGYEQYF.